A single sample gave rise to the 23 T cell receptor beta chains below, sequenced in a study of shared clonotypes between healthy human individuals. TCRdb's table, derived via immunoSEQ multiplex PCR, lists solely in-frame clones and lacks some. The sample records fewer than 3 million clones, just under 95% being singletons. The source material was naive CD4+ T cells from PBMCs. Indicated subset: CD45RA+ positively selected. These receptors were taken from a man between 18 and 29 years old in good health. Some clones in this sample may be carry-over from other donors' samples.

This clone has just a few counts. Other DNA variants within this sample encode the same CDR3. CDR3 region: CSVDRVLNTEAFF. The CDR3 DNA sequence: TGCAGCGTTGACCGCGTCCTGAACACTGAAGCTTTCTTT. V and J are TRBV29-1 and TRBJ1-1; D is uncertain. This CDR3 is built from 13 residues. CDR1 SQVTM and CDR2 ANQGSEA come from the germline V gene. V gave up 3 bases and J gave up 0 bases, with 8 bases separating them.

The chain combines TRBV28 with TRBJ2-1; TRBD2 matches at 15 bases. Germline V gene lookup returns CDR1 MDHEN and CDR2 SYDVKM. Trimming took 7 bases from V and 8 from J; bases not matched to a gene: 9. The CDR3 is 16 amino acids. CDR3 protein: CASTIGGLAGGYEQFF. The CDR3 coding sequence is TGTGCCAGCACCATAGGCGGACTAGCGGGAGGGTATGAGCAGTTCTTC.

Concerning this clone: This CDR3 is also generated by other DNA sequences in the sample. The chain has TRBV30 and TRBJ2-7, with 9 positions matching TRBD1. The CDR3 sequence is 13 residues long. V lost 3 bases and J lost 6; bases outside the gene matches: 6. Germline values: CDR1 GTSNPN, CDR2 SVGIG (reference sequence). This CDR3 reads CAWSADRGLEQYF. The CDR3 DNA reads as TGTGCCTGGAGCGCGGACAGGGGCCTCGAGCAGTACTTC.

The sample holds one count of this clone. The rearrangement uses TRBV18 and TRBJ1-1; no clear D. CDR3 length: 15 residues. V gave up 4 bases and J gave up 0 bases, with 12 bases separating them. Germline loops: CDR1 KGHSH, CDR2 LQKENI. CDR3 residues: CASSLWVGMNTEAFF. Here the CDR3 DNA reads TGTGCCAGCTCACTATGGGTGGGAATGAACACTGAAGCTTTCTTT.

The count of this clone is one. In the same sample, other DNA sequences code for this CDR3. The rearrangement joins TRBV7-9 to TRBJ1-2; D is perhaps TRBD1 (6 bases). V was clipped by 3 bases and J by 8 bases, with 16 bases between them. The CDR3 length is 14 residues. Germline assignment: CDR1 SEHNR and CDR2 FQNEAQ (reference sequence). The CDR3 loop reads CASSLEGQSLGYTF. The CDR3 region has the DNA TGTGCCAGCAGCTTGGAAGGACAGTCCCTGGGCTACACCTTC. Full variable domain (remainder filled in from reference TRBV7-9 and TRBJ1-2): DTGVSQNPRHKITKRGQNVTFRCDPISEHNRLYWYRQTLGQGPEFLTYFQNEAQLEKSRLLSDRFSAERPKGSFSTLEIQRTEQGDSAMYLCASSLEGQSLGYTFGSGTRLTVV.

The chain uses TRBV27 and TRBJ2-3; 10 bases are a match to TRBD2. CDR3 length: 14 amino acids. The junction had 4 bases not matched to a gene; V was cut back by 6 bases and J by 4 bases. Looked up from germline, CDR1 is MNHEY and CDR2 is SMNVEV (reference sequence). CDR3 loop: CASSSLAGSDTQYF. The CDR3 region has the DNA TGTGCCAGCAGCTCACTAGCGGGATCAGATACGCAGTATTTT.

The chain couples TRBV6-5 to TRBJ1-1; a weak D match, TRBD1 (6 bases). The V end lost 2 bases, the J end lost 5 bases, and 12 bases lay between the germline ends. The CDR3 totals 14 residues. In germline, CDR1 is MNHEY, CDR2 SVGAGI. In DNA form, the CDR3 reads TGTGCCAGCAGTTACGCGGCAGGGGAAACTGAAGCTTTCTTT. Protein product: CASSYAAGETEAFF.

The chain uses TRBV27 and TRBJ2-1; D is unresolved. Germline V gives CDR1 MNHEY, CDR2 SMNVEV (reference sequence). The CDR3 sequence is 12 residues long. The ends were cut back, 6 bases at V and 10 bases at J, with 13 bases in the middle. CDR3 amino acids: CASSSSRREQFF. The CDR3 DNA sequence: TGTGCCAGCAGCTCCAGCCGGCGGGAGCAGTTCTTC.

The chain recombines TRBV4-1 with TRBJ2-7; D possibly corresponds to TRBD2 (5 bases). Germline V lookup: CDR1 MGHRA, CDR2 YSYEKL. The CDR3 runs to 14 residues. V was shortened by 0 bases and J by 3 bases, with 9 bases between the two germline ends. CDR3 amino acids: CASSQDRGIYEQYF. The CDR3 bases are TGCGCCAGCAGCCAAGACAGAGGGATCTACGAGCAGTACTTC.

The gene calls are TRBV18 and TRBJ2-5; 7 positions match TRBD1. Trimming removed 3 bases from V and 5 bases from J; junction bases left unmatched: 6. Germline V CDR1 and CDR2: KGHSH, LQKENI. The CDR3 has 14 amino acids. CDR3 sequence (DNA): TGTGCCAGCTCACCCGGACAGGCCCCGGAGACCCAGTACTTC. Protein: CASSPGQAPETQYF.

To note about this clone: The same CDR3 is also encoded by other DNA sequences in this sample. The chain has TRBV5-4 and TRBJ1-4; TRBD1 agrees at 9 bases. The CDR3 contains 14 residues. The ends lost 3 bases at V and 8 bases at J; junction bases unmatched: 5. CDR1 is SGHNT, CDR2 YYREEE, per germline (reference sequence). CDR3 DNA: TGTGCCAGCAGCTCGGGGACAGGGAGCGAAAAACTGTTTTTT. Translation: CASSSGTGSEKLFF.

J is TRBJ2-7 and V is TRBV7-2; D ambiguous. Germline V gives CDR1 SGHTA, CDR2 FQGNSA. This CDR3 has 14 amino acids. The V gene lost 5 bases and the J gene lost 2 bases, with 13 bases spanning the gap. The CDR3 loop reads CASSRGPSPYEQYF. CDR3 coding DNA: TGTGCCAGCAGCCGAGGACCCAGCCCCTACGAGCAGTACTTC.

J is TRBJ2-7 and V is TRBV6-6, with no clear D. The germline V gene encodes CDR1 MNHNY and CDR2 SVGAGI (reference sequence). The CDR3 sequence is 12 residues long. With 8 bases removed from V and 0 bases from J, the gap between germline ends came to 8 bases. The CDR3 reads CASRDYSYEQYF. As DNA, the CDR3 is TGTGCCAGCCGAGATTACTCCTACGAGCAGTACTTC.

The CDR3 DNA follows: TGTGCCAGCAGCAAAAGGGCCGGAAACAGGGGGCGCCAAGAGACCCAGTACTTC. This gives the protein CASSKRAGNRGRQETQYF. J is TRBJ2-5 and V is TRBV7-3; 9 positions agree with TRBD1. CDR1 SGHTA and CDR2 FQGTGA come from the germline V gene. The CDR3 totals 18 residues. V shed 5 bases, J shed 1 base, and the junction held 14 bases outside the gene matches.

The chain employs TRBV7-2 and TRBJ2-5; D might be TRBD2 (7 bases). This CDR3 contains 17 residues. The V gene lost 5 bases and the J gene lost 5 bases, with 24 bases spanning the gap. CDR1 is SGHTA and CDR2 is FQGNSA in the germline V gene. The CDR3 bases are TGTGCCAGCAGCCCTCACTCCGGGGGGCGAGCGCGCGAGACCCAGTACTTC. Amino acids: CASSPHSGGRARETQYF.

The V gene is TRBV18, the J gene TRBJ2-1; 7 bases line up with TRBD1. The CDR3 contains 16 residues. The V and J ends lost 3 bases and 3 bases, in that order; junction bases with no gene match: 8. Germline assignment: CDR1 KGHSH and CDR2 LQKENI. The CDR3 here is CASSPPNTGDYNEQFF. CDR3 nucleotide sequence: TGTGCCAGCTCACCGCCAAATACAGGGGACTACAATGAGCAGTTCTTC.

The V call is TRBV28, the J call TRBJ2-1; tentative D call: TRBD1 (6 bases). Per germline, CDR1 MDHEN and CDR2 SYDVKM. CDR3 length equals 15 residues. Trimming took off 7 bases at V and 0 bases at J, with 13 bases between the two ends. CDR3: CASITGQSSYNEQFF. The CDR3 region has the DNA TGTGCCAGCATCACAGGACAGAGCTCCTACAATGAGCAGTTCTTC.

A note on this clone: The same CDR3 also results from other DNA sequences found in this sample. The chain recombines TRBV7-2 with TRBJ2-3, with 10 nucleotides matching TRBD2. The ends lost 0 bases at V and 3 bases at J; junction bases unmatched: 6. The CDR3 is 17 amino acids. Germline V gives CDR1 SGHTA, CDR2 FQGNSA. In nucleotides, the CDR3 is TGTGCCAGCAGCTTAGCTCCTAGCGGGAGAGGTACAGATACGCAGTATTTT. It encodes CASSLAPSGRGTDTQYF. Based on the CDR3 plus reference TRBV7-2 and TRBJ2-3, the full variable domain is GAGVSQSPSNKVTEKGKDVELRCDPISGHTALYWYRQSLGQGLEFLIYFQGNSAPDKSGLPSDRFSAERTGGSVSTLTIQRTQQEDSAVYLCASSLAPSGRGTDTQYFGPGTRLTVL.

The count of this clone is one. The chain is built from TRBV11-2 and TRBJ1-1, with 8 nucleotides matching TRBD1. The junction had 12 bases not matched to a gene; V was cut back by 1 base and J by 11 bases. There are 15 residues in the CDR3. Looked up from germline, CDR1 is SGHAT and CDR2 is FQNNGV. The CDR3 nucleotides are TGTGCCAGCAGCTTAGGTTCCGGGACAGGTTTACTCGCTTTCTTT. Its translation: CASSLGSGTGLLAFF.

V gene TRBV6-5 combines with J gene TRBJ2-1; 11 bases fit TRBD2. CDR1 and CDR2 (germline): MNHEY, SVGAGI. With 0 bases clipped from V and 9 bases from J, the junction kept 4 bases outside the gene matches. The CDR3 runs 15 residues. CDR3 region: CASSYSALAGGEQFF. The CDR3, as DNA: TGTGCCAGCAGTTACTCGGCCCTAGCGGGGGGTGAGCAGTTCTTC.

V and J are TRBV7-8 and TRBJ2-6; the D is unclear. Germline-derived CDR1 and CDR2 are SGHVS and FQNEAQ. With 4 bases removed from V and 2 bases from J, the gap between germline ends came to 9 bases. CDR3 size: 15 residues. The CDR3 reads CASSSPRPGANVLTF. In DNA form, the CDR3 reads TGTGCCAGCAGCTCACCAAGGCCTGGGGCCAACGTCCTGACTTTC. The full variable domain, completed using reference TRBV7-8 and TRBJ2-6, is GAGVSQSPRYKVAKRGQDVALRCDPISGHVSLFWYQQALGQGPEFLTYFQNEAQLDKSGLPSDRFFAERPEGSVSTLKIQRTQQEDSAVYLCASSSPRPGANVLTFGAGSRLTVL.

The chain has TRBV6-6 and TRBJ1-1; possible D gene TRBD1, 6 bases. Between the trimmed V and J ends, which lost 2 bases and 2 bases, there was a span of 12 bases. Per the germline V gene, CDR1 is MNHNY and CDR2 is SVGAGI (reference sequence). This CDR3 spans 15 amino acids. The CDR3 protein is CASSYTGRDNTEAFF. DNA for the CDR3: TGTGCCAGCAGTTACACAGGGAGGGATAACACTGAAGCTTTCTTT.

The rearrangement links TRBV2 to TRBJ1-1; no definite D call. Germline CDR1 reads SNHLY; CDR2 reads FYNNEI. The CDR3 is 14 residues long. V dropped 4 bases and J dropped 1 base, with 10 bases sitting between them. This CDR3 is CASSAASSNTEAFF. The DNA for the CDR3 is TGTGCCAGCAGTGCGGCCAGCTCGAACACTGAAGCTTTCTTT.